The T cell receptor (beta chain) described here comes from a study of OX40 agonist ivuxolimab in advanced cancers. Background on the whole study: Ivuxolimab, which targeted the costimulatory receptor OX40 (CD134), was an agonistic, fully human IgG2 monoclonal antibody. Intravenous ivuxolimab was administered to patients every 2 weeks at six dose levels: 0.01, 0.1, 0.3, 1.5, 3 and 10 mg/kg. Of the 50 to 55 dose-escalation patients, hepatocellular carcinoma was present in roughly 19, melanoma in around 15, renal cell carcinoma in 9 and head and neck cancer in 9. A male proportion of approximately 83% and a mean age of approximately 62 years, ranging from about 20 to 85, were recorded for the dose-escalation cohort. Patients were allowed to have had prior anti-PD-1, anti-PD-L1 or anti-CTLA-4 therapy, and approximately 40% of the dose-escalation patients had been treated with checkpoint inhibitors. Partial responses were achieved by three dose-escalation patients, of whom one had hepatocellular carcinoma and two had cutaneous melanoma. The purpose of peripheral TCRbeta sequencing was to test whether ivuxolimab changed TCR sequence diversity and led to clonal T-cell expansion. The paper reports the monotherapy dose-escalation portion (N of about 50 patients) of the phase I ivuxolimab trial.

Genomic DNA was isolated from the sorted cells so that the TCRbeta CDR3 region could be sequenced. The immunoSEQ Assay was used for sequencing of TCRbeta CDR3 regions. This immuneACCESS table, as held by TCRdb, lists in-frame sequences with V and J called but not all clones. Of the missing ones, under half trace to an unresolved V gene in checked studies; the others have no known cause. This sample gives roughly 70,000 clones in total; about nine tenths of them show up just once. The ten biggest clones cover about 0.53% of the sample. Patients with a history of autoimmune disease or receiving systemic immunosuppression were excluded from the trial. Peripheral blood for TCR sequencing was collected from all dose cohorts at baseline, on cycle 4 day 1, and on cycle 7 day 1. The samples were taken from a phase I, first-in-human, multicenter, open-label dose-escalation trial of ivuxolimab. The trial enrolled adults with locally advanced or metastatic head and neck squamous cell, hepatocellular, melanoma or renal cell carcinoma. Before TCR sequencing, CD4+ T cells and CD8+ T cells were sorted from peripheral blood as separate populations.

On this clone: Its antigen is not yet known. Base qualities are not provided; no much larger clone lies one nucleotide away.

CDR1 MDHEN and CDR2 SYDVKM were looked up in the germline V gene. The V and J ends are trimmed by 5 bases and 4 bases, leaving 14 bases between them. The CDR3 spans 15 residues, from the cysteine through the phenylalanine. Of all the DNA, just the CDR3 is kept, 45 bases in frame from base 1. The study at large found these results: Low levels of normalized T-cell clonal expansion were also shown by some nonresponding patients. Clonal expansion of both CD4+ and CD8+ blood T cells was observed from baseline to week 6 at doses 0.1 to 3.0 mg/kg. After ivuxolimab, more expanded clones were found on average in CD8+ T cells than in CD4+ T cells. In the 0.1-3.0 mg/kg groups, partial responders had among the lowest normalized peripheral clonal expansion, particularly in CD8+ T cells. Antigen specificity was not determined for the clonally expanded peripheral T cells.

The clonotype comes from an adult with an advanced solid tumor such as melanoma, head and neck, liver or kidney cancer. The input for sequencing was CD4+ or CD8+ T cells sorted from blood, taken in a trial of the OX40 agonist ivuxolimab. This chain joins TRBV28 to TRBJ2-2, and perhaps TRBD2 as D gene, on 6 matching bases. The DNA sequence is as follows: TGTGCCAGCAGTCCAGAGCGGGTGGCCACCGGGGAGCTGTTTTTT. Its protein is CASSPERVATGELFF.